Sequencing of this T cell receptor (beta chain) was carried out in a study of beta chain features in type 1 diabetes. Study outcomes and limitations: Type 1 diabetes patients had fewer VDJ junction insertions and more deletions. Whether TCRB rearrangement is influenced by HLA type was left unresolved in this analysis.

V shed 5 bases and J shed 6 bases, with 7 bases lying between them. The CDR3 is made up of 11 amino acids. CDR1 is LNHNV, CDR2 YYDKDF, per germline (reference sequence). This clone occurred a few times. The antigen remains unidentified. Each donor gave one heparinised blood draw averaging around 120 mL. Isolated RNA was reverse transcribed in full, so expressed TCRB transcripts were sequenced. Sequenced by immunoSEQ multiplex PCR; TCRdb stores in-frame clones only, minus some. The table includes 860,000 or so clones, 15% to 20% detected once. The rearrangement links TRBV15 to TRBJ2-5; D not certain. The sequencing input was naive CD4+ T cells from blood. The clonotype was recovered from a woman younger than 30 in good health. The CDR3 nucleotides are TGTGCCACCAGCGATGAACAGACCCAGTACTTC. Translating gives CATSDEQTQYF.